One sample yielded the 15 T cell receptor beta chains listed below, sequenced in a study of T-cell memory formation after mild COVID-19. One entry per CDR3 protein results from TCRdb running MiXCR on the 5' RACE reads. Seen here are just under 150,000 distinct CDR3 sequences, about 5.5% observed once, and the top ten hold about 2.1%. What was sequenced was PBMCs or a T cell subset sorted from them (not recorded which). The receptors stem from an adult woman who had mild COVID-19 (a few samples of this study predate the infection). Cell type and time point are not known.

At least ten counts were recorded for this clonotype. The gene calls are TRBV7-9 and TRBJ2-7; 7 nucleotides align to TRBD2. J was trimmed by 3 bases and V by 7 bases; bases with no gene match: 6. Per the germline V gene, CDR1 is SEHNR and CDR2 is FQNEAQ (reference sequence). This CDR3 contains 13 residues. Here the CDR3 DNA reads TGTGCCAGCACCTTCCGGACTAGCTACGAGCAGTACTTC. Its protein is CASTFRTSYEQYF.

This clonotype occurred many times. The chain couples TRBV12-3 or TRBV12-4 to TRBJ1-2; tentatively, D is TRBD1 (6 bases). Between the trimmed V and J ends, which lost 6 bases and 8 bases, there was a span of 22 bases. The CDR3 runs to 15 residues. The CDR3 protein is CASSPGQGQTGGYTF. The CDR3 DNA reads as TGTGCCAGCAGCCCTGGGCAGGGGCAAACGGGGGGCTACACCTTC.

This clonotype has ten or more counts. The rearrangement joins TRBV7-7 to TRBJ1-4; 8 bases agree with TRBD1. Unmatched junction bases numbered 5, after V lost 4 bases and J lost 7 bases. The CDR3 loop spans 14 amino acids. Germline V gene data show CDR1 as SSHAT and CDR2 as FNYEAQ (reference sequence). Here the CDR3 reads CASSSDRASEKLFF. CDR3 sequence (DNA): TGTGCCAGCAGCTCGGACAGGGCGAGTGAAAAACTGTTTTTT. The variable domain in full, completed from reference TRBV7-7 and TRBJ1-4, reads GAGVSQSPRYKVTKRGQDVTLRCDPISSHATLYWYQQALGQGPEFLTYFNYEAQPDKSGLPSDRFSAERPEGSISTLTIQRTEQRDSAMYRCASSSDRASEKLFFGSGTQLSVL.

The chain joins TRBV24-1 to TRBJ2-7; D may be TRBD1 (6 bases). V lost 8 bases and J 1 base, leaving 14 bases between the germline ends. The germline gives CDR1 KGHDR, CDR2 SFDVKD. The CDR3 sequence is 14 residues long. Written as DNA, the CDR3 is TGTGCCACCACCACGCACAGGGATTCCTACGAGCAGTACTTC. Protein: CATTTHRDSYEQYF.

This chain uses TRBV7-9 with TRBJ1-1, with D possibly TRBD1 on 5 matching bases. Trimming left V 6 bases short and J 5 bases short, with 16 bases between. The germline V gene has CDR1 SEHNR and CDR2 FQNEAQ (reference sequence). The CDR3 is 14 residues long. In nucleotides, the CDR3 is TGTGCCAGCAGGGATTCGGGCGGGGGAACTGAAGCTTTCTTT. It codes for CASRDSGGGTEAFF.

In this sample, this clonotype turned up a few times. The chain uses TRBV5-1 and TRBJ1-1, with 7 positions matching TRBD1. The germline CDR1 and CDR2 sequences are SGHRS and YFSETQ. The CDR3 spans 14 residues. V gave up 0 bases and J gave up 4 bases; unmatched junction bases: 3. This CDR3 is CASSLVNRGTEAFF. CDR3 DNA sequence: TGCGCCAGCAGCTTGGTTAACAGGGGCACTGAAGCTTTCTTT.

The sample holds many counts of this clonotype. The chain combines TRBV27 with TRBJ2-4, with 8 bases matching TRBD2. J was trimmed by 1 base and V by 0 bases; bases with no gene match: 11. Germline-derived CDR1 and CDR2 are MNHEY and SMNVEV (reference sequence). This CDR3 is 19 amino acids long. The CDR3 spells CASSLSSGRSLSAKNIQYF. The CDR3 DNA reads TGTGCCAGCAGTTTATCGAGCGGGAGATCGTTATCGGCCAAAAACATTCAGTACTTC.

In its sample, this clonotype was seen a few times. The chain joins TRBV6-5 to TRBJ2-3; 8 positions agree with TRBD1. CDR1 and CDR2 (germline): MNHEY, SVGAGI. Unmatched junction bases numbered 9, after V lost 0 bases and J lost 1 base. CDR3 length equals 18 residues. The chain's CDR3 is CASSYSGDRPRGTDTQYF. In DNA form, the CDR3 reads TGTGCCAGCAGTTACTCGGGGGACAGGCCCCGAGGCACAGATACGCAGTATTTT.

This clonotype was detected ten times or more. The chain recombines TRBV5-6 with TRBJ1-1; D ambiguous. V lost 0 bases to trimming and J lost 1 base, with 10 bases between them. The CDR3 totals 15 residues. Germline lookup yields CDR1 SGHDT and CDR2 YYEEEE. The CDR3 coding sequence is TGTGCCAGCAGCTTGGGCGGGGTCCAGAACACTGAAGCTTTCTTT. Translating it yields CASSLGGVQNTEAFF.

Ten or more counts support this clonotype. V gene TRBV7-9 combines with J gene TRBJ2-5, with 8 bases identical to TRBD2. V was clipped by 5 bases and J by 4 bases; unmatched bases: 9. The CDR3 contains 15 residues. Germline V CDR1 and CDR2: SEHNR, FQNEAQ (reference sequence). The CDR3 sequence is CASSTQAGVAETQYF. CDR3 in DNA: TGTGCCAGCAGCACCCAAGCGGGAGTAGCAGAGACCCAGTACTTC. Supplemented by reference TRBV7-9 and TRBJ2-5, the full variable domain reads DTGVSQNPRHKITKRGQNVTFRCDPISEHNRLYWYRQTLGQGPEFLTYFQNEAQLEKSRLLSDRFSAERPKGSFSTLEIQRTEQGDSAMYLCASSTQAGVAETQYFGPGTRLLVL.

This clonotype was observed at least ten times. This chain links TRBV6-6 with TRBJ1-5, with TRBD1 matching over 9 bases. This CDR3 contains 15 residues. V lost 7 bases and J lost 6; bases outside the gene matches: 10. Germline V gene sequence: CDR1 MNHNY, CDR2 SVGAGI (reference sequence). As DNA, the CDR3 is TGTGCCAGCATCGAACAGGGGGCGCAAGGTCAGCCCCAGCATTTT. Protein: CASIEQGAQGQPQHF.

This clonotype was picked up many times. The rearrangement links TRBV5-1 to TRBJ1-1; D unresolved. Deletions cut 1 base from V and 7 bases from J, with 8 bases between. This CDR3 region has 12 residues. CDR1 is SGHRS, CDR2 YFSETQ, per germline. CDR3 amino acids: CASSLNAGEAFF. Here the CDR3 DNA reads TGCGCCAGCAGCTTGAATGCGGGTGAAGCTTTCTTT.

The V and J genes are TRBV3-1 and TRBJ2-1, with 7 bases that match TRBD1. From germline, CDR1 is LGHDT and CDR2 YNNKEL (reference sequence). The CDR3 extends over 14 amino acids. V dropped 4 bases and J dropped 3; count of bases not matched to a gene: 3. For the CDR3, the DNA is TGTGCCAGCAGCCTCGGGACAGACTACAATGAGCAGTTCTTC. Translation gives CASSLGTDYNEQFF.

This clonotype was seen only a few times. The rearrangement joins TRBV5-1 to TRBJ2-1, with TRBD1 matching over 8 bases. V dropped 3 bases and J dropped 4; count of bases not matched to a gene: 6. There are 15 residues in the CDR3. From germline, CDR1 is SGHRS and CDR2 YFSETQ. The CDR3 DNA follows: TGCGCCAGCAGCTACGGACAGGGAGGATACAATGAGCAGTTCTTC. Protein sequence: CASSYGQGGYNEQFF.

This chain joins TRBV12-3 or TRBV12-4 and TRBJ2-3; a weak D match, TRBD2 (6 bases). The CDR3 extends over 16 amino acids. With 3 bases removed from V and 0 bases from J, the gap between germline ends came to 13 bases. The CDR3 region has the DNA TGTGCCAGCAGTTTGAGGAGCGGGCCTAGCACAGATACGCAGTATTTT. Encoded protein: CASSLRSGPSTDTQYF.